Described below is a single TCR beta chain sequence and its context. Its matching antigen is unknown. The V gene end was trimmed by 5 bases and the J gene end by 2 bases; junction bases not matched to a gene: 3. CDR3 length equals 14 residues. Germline CDR1 is SGHRS and CDR2 is YFSETQ. This sample was taken from a study of blood T cells in healthy people across ages. Study results and caveats: It was held that diversity estimates obtained from one million T cells represented underestimates. There were more naive CD4+ cells and higher diversity in long-lived donors than in aged donors.

A sample-barcoded 5' primer and a J-beta primer mix were used in a second PCR of roughly 6 to 11 cycles. Via MiXCR, TCRdb re-called the 5' RACE reads, giving one row per CDR3 protein. The data show fewer than 1.5 million distinct CDR3 sequences, 42% seen once. The specimen sequenced was blood. The V call is TRBV5-1, the J call TRBJ1-4, with TRBD1 identical over 7 bases. This receptor was identified in a woman in her late teens or twenties in good health. CDR3: CASRGGGTNEKLFF. As DNA, the CDR3 is TGCGCCAGCAGAGGAGGGGGCACTAATGAAAAACTGTTTTTT. Full variable domain (rest looked up from reference TRBV5-1 and TRBJ1-4): KAGVTQTPRYLIKTRGQQVTLSCSPISGHRSVSWYQQTPGQGLQFLFEYFSETQRNKGNFPGRFSGRQFSNSRSEMNVSTLELGDSALYLCASRGGGTNEKLFFGSGTQLSVL.